These 29 T cell receptor beta chains were all obtained from the same sample, sequenced in a study of T cell responses to AZD1222 COVID-19 vaccine. Measured with immunoSEQ multiplex PCR; TCRdb has only the in-frame clones, and not every one. The sample includes about 110,000 clones, approximately 84% of them seen just once. Here the sequenced sample was peripheral blood, taken on day 0 of AZD1222 vaccination. The receptors were gathered from an adult in good health.

The rearrangement links TRBV7-2 to TRBJ2-7, with 13 bases fitting TRBD2. Germline V gene sequence: CDR1 SGHTA, CDR2 FQGNSA. V lost 5 bases to trimming and J lost 2 bases; unmatched junction nucleotides: 3. There are 15 residues in the CDR3. The DNA of the CDR3 is TGTGCCAGCAGCCCTACTAGCGGGAGGGCCTACGAGCAGTACTTC. Its translation is CASSPTSGRAYEQYF.

In this sample, this clone turned up a few times. The chain combines TRBV6-5 with TRBJ2-7; TRBD1 is a possible D gene (8 bases). Germline V gene lookup returns CDR1 MNHEY and CDR2 SVGAGI. This CDR3 comprises 15 residues. Deletions cut 6 bases from V and 0 bases from J, with 15 bases between. Written as DNA, the CDR3 is TGTGCCAGCAGCGCACAGGGGGAGGGCTCCTACGAGCAGTACTTC. This sequence encodes CASSAQGEGSYEQYF.

The chain uses TRBV18 and TRBJ2-7; possibly TRBD1 for D (6 bases). The CDR3 has 16 amino acids. Germline lookup yields CDR1 KGHSH and CDR2 LQKENI. The V gene lost 5 bases and the J gene lost 9 bases, with 26 bases spanning the gap. In nucleotides, the CDR3 is TGTGCCAGCTCAACCAGCGCTGAGGGGTTACAGGGAACGCAGTACTTC. It codes for CASSTSAEGLQGTQYF.

The V call is TRBV30, the J call TRBJ1-6, with a tentative D call TRBD1 (6 bases). CDR3 length equals 14 residues. In germline, CDR1 is GTSNPN, CDR2 SVGIG (reference sequence). V dropped 5 bases and J dropped 7 bases, with 15 bases sitting between them. CDR3 residues: CAWGEGRGNSPLHF. For the CDR3, the DNA is TGTGCCTGGGGAGAGGGCAGGGGCAATTCACCCCTCCACTTT.

The chain links TRBV9 to TRBJ1-4; TRBD1 agrees at 9 bases. V lost 3 bases and J lost 2; bases outside the gene matches: 2. The CDR3 totals 15 residues. The germline gives CDR1 SGDLS, CDR2 YYNGEE. This CDR3 reads CASSGGTGTNEKLFF. Written as DNA, the CDR3 is TGTGCCAGCAGCGGGGGGACAGGGACTAATGAAAAACTGTTTTTT.

This chain connects TRBV15 to TRBJ1-3; 10 bases align to TRBD1. The CDR3 runs to 16 residues. V trimming: 5 bases; J trimming: 2 bases; junction bases outside the gene matches: 6. Germline CDR1 is LNHNV and CDR2 is YYDKDF (reference sequence). Here the CDR3 reads CATSVPGTGAGNTIYF. CDR3 DNA sequence: TGTGCCACCAGCGTGCCCGGGACAGGGGCTGGAAACACCATATATTTT.

This clone was observed a single time. This chain links TRBV2 with TRBJ2-5; D not certain. With 6 bases removed from V and 2 bases from J, the gap between germline ends came to 13 bases. This CDR3 is built from 14 residues. The germline V gene encodes CDR1 SNHLY and CDR2 FYNNEI. The CDR3 reads CASSLMTSQETQYF. The CDR3 bases are TGTGCCAGCAGCCTCATGACAAGTCAAGAGACCCAGTACTTC.

The chain links TRBV4-1 to TRBJ2-3; 9 nucleotides line up with TRBD2. Germline V gene data show CDR1 as MGHRA and CDR2 as YSYEKL. V shed 4 bases and J 3 bases; nucleotides not matched to a gene: 8. The CDR3 has 16 amino acids. The CDR3 sequence: CASSPRGGRATDTQYF. CDR3 nucleotides: TGCGCCAGCAGCCCTCGGGGCGGGAGGGCTACAGATACGCAGTATTTT.

The rearrangement uses TRBV12-3 or TRBV12-4 and TRBJ1-6; D gene unclear. V shed 5 bases and J shed 11 bases, with 13 bases lying between them. The CDR3 consists of 13 residues. The CDR3 nucleotides read TGTGCCAGCAGTCCGGGCCATGGGACACCCCTCCACTTT. This sequence encodes CASSPGHGTPLHF.

This chain connects TRBV6-6 to TRBJ1-5; 8 positions match TRBD1. The CDR3 has 16 amino acids. V shed 7 bases and J 7 bases; nucleotides not matched to a gene: 15. Looked up from germline, CDR1 is MNHNY and CDR2 is SVGAGI (reference sequence). CDR3 loop: CASNNYQGAAGQPQHF. CDR3 DNA sequence: TGTGCCAGCAACAACTACCAGGGGGCCGCGGGACAGCCCCAGCATTTT.

The genes are TRBV7-8 and TRBJ2-5, with D uncertain. CDR3 length: 11 amino acids. The germline V gene has CDR1 SGHVS and CDR2 FQNEAQ. The ends were cut back, 5 bases at V and 5 bases at J, with 6 bases in the middle. As DNA, the CDR3 is TGTGCCAGCAGCCCTCGGGAGACCCAGTACTTC. Translated, it gives CASSPRETQYF.

V gene TRBV11-3 combines with J gene TRBJ2-2; D remains ambiguous. CDR1 SGHNT and CDR2 YENEEA come from the germline V gene. Trimming pared 3 bases from V and 7 bases from J, leaving 9 bases between. The CDR3 length is 13 residues. The chain's CDR3 is CASSFSGGGELFF. The CDR3 DNA reads TGTGCCAGCAGCTTTTCTGGCGGCGGGGAGCTGTTTTTT.

CDR3 sequence reads: CSGGQGSYNEQFF. The CDR3 DNA reads as TGCAGCGGGGGACAGGGATCGTACAATGAGCAGTTCTTC. The chain couples TRBV29-1 to TRBJ2-1, with 9 bases that match TRBD1. Germline values: CDR1 SQVTM, CDR2 ANQGSEA. With V trimmed by 7 bases and J by 4 bases, 5 bases remained unmatched. The CDR3 is 13 residues long.

V and J are TRBV5-1 and TRBJ1-6; no clear D gene. CDR1 is SGHRS and CDR2 is YFSETQ in the germline V gene. The CDR3 has 14 residues. V dropped 0 bases and J dropped 8 bases, with 9 bases sitting between them. In nucleotides, the CDR3 is TGCGCCAGCAGCTTGGGCCCGGGAGATTCACCCCTCCACTTT. Translated, it gives CASSLGPGDSPLHF.

This sequence joins TRBV28 and TRBJ2-7; TRBD1 matches 7 bases. CDR3 length: 16 amino acids. Germline CDR1 MDHEN, CDR2 SYDVKM. V dropped 6 bases and J dropped 2; count of bases not matched to a gene: 13. The CDR3 sequence: CASSPPGQPPTYEQYF. The CDR3, as DNA: TGTGCCAGCAGCCCGCCGGGACAGCCACCCACCTACGAGCAGTACTTC.

The chain uses TRBV5-4 and TRBJ2-3, with D possibly called TRBD1 or TRBD2 (6 bases each). The CDR3 runs 16 residues. Per the germline V gene, CDR1 is SGHNT and CDR2 is YYREEE (reference sequence). V lost 3 bases and J 1 base, leaving 15 bases between the germline ends. The CDR3, as DNA: TGTGCCAGCAGCTCCCAGAGGGGGGTGGGCACAGATACGCAGTATTTT. Translated, it gives CASSSQRGVGTDTQYF. The full variable domain, its missing parts supplied by reference TRBV5-4 and TRBJ2-3, is ETGVTQSPTHLIKTRGQQVTLRCSSQSGHNTVSWYQQALGQGPQFIFQYYREEENGRGNFPPRFSGLQFPNYSSELNVNALELDDSALYLCASSSQRGVGTDTQYFGPGTRLTVL.

The rearrangement joins TRBV9 to TRBJ1-3; D possibly corresponds to TRBD1 (5 bases). The germline CDR1 and CDR2 sequences are SGDLS and YYNGEE. The CDR3 covers 15 residues. V shed 3 bases and J shed 4 bases, with 14 bases lying between them. CDR3 sequence (DNA): TGTGCCAGCAGCGCCGCCGGGACGCGAGGAAACACCATATATTTT. Translating gives CASSAAGTRGNTIYF.

This clone showed up just a few times. The gene calls are TRBV7-2 and TRBJ1-2; 7 bases are a match to TRBD1. Per the germline V gene, CDR1 is SGHTA and CDR2 is FQGNSA. The CDR3 is 13 amino acids. Trimming took 5 bases from V and 6 from J; bases not matched to a gene: 6. CDR3 sequence (DNA): TGTGCCAGCAGCCCGACAGGGCCCGATGGCTACACCTTC. This codes for CASSPTGPDGYTF.

The V gene is TRBV24-1, the J gene TRBJ2-2; no clear D. V gave up 5 bases and J gave up 7 bases, with 10 bases separating them. CDR1 is KGHDR and CDR2 is SFDVKD in the germline V gene. The CDR3 is 13 residues long. The chain's CDR3 is CATSARSSGELFF. The CDR3 DNA follows: TGTGCCACCAGTGCCCGTAGTAGCGGGGAGCTGTTTTTT.

The chain combines TRBV10-3 with TRBJ2-7; TRBD1 aligns across 8 bases. Trimming at V came to 4 bases and at J to 4 bases, leaving 6 bases not matched to a gene. The germline gives CDR1 ENHRY, CDR2 SYGVKD. The CDR3 loop spans 14 amino acids. This CDR3 is CAISGQGAQYEQYF. The CDR3 coding sequence is TGTGCCATCAGTGGGCAGGGGGCCCAGTACGAGCAGTACTTC.

The table lists this clone with a few counts. This chain connects TRBV6-1 to TRBJ1-5; D remains ambiguous. The CDR3 has 20 residues. V lost 2 bases and J lost 0, with 23 bases in between. Looked up from germline, CDR1 is MNHNS and CDR2 is SASEGT. The CDR3: CASSELLGTLNLFSNQPQHF. The CDR3 DNA follows: TGTGCCAGCAGTGAACTACTGGGAACACTGAACCTTTTTAGCAATCAGCCCCAGCATTTT.

V is TRBV19 and J is TRBJ1-1; 7 positions agree with TRBD1. Trimming took 4 bases from V and 1 from J; bases not matched to a gene: 6. Germline V lookup: CDR1 LNHDA, CDR2 SQIVND (reference sequence). This CDR3 is 15 amino acids long. The CDR3 here is CASSTKGTANTEAFF. The CDR3, as DNA: TGTGCCAGTAGTACGAAGGGGACAGCGAACACTGAAGCTTTCTTT.

The V and J genes are TRBV6-6 and TRBJ1-2, with 9 bases fitting TRBD1. This CDR3 comprises 15 residues. J was trimmed by 3 bases and V by 6 bases; bases with no gene match: 8. CDR1 is MNHNY, CDR2 SVGAGI, per germline (reference sequence). CDR3 loop: CASSRTGGAYYGYTF. The CDR3 DNA is TGTGCCAGCAGCCGAACAGGGGGCGCTTACTATGGCTACACCTTC.

The gene calls are TRBV28 and TRBJ2-2; the D gene is possibly TRBD1 (5 bases). Germline V gene lookup returns CDR1 MDHEN and CDR2 SYDVKM. Trimming removed 6 bases at V and 0 bases at J, with 8 bases between. The length of the CDR3 is 14 residues. The CDR3 spells CASRRQSNTGELFF. The CDR3 coding sequence is TGTGCCAGCAGGCGACAGTCGAACACCGGGGAGCTGTTTTTT.

The V and J genes are TRBV11-1 and TRBJ2-7, with 8 bases aligning to TRBD1. The CDR3 length is 16 residues. V lost 6 bases and J lost 7; bases outside the gene matches: 17. CDR1 is SGHAT and CDR2 is FQDESV in the germline V gene (reference sequence). In DNA form, the CDR3 reads TGTGCCAGCAGTCAAGGGGTGCGGACAGGGCCAGGGGAGCAGTACTTC. The encoded protein is CASSQGVRTGPGEQYF.

The chain has TRBV6-5 and TRBJ1-6, with D tentatively TRBD1 (6 bases). The CDR3 has 15 amino acids. Trimming pared 0 bases from V and 6 bases from J, leaving 9 bases between. Germline CDR1 reads MNHEY; CDR2 reads SVGAGI. CDR3 sequence reads: CASSYSSRGNSPLHF. For the CDR3, the DNA is TGTGCCAGCAGTTACTCGAGCAGGGGTAATTCACCCCTCCACTTT.

The chain recombines TRBV15 with TRBJ1-3; D call uncertain. This CDR3 has 13 residues. Between the trimmed V and J ends, which lost 6 bases and 0 bases, there was a span of 6 bases. CDR1 and CDR2 from the germline V gene are LNHNV and YYDKDF (reference sequence). The CDR3 nucleotides read TGTGCCACCAGAAGTCACTCTGGAAACACCATATATTTT. Its protein is CATRSHSGNTIYF.

The chain recombines TRBV6-1 with TRBJ1-4; 9 bases fit TRBD1. The germline gives CDR1 MNHNS, CDR2 SASEGT. The CDR3 consists of 16 residues. The trim removed 2 bases at V and 10 bases at J, leaving 11 bases unmatched. The CDR3 loop reads CASSEIAGTGFGKLFF. CDR3 DNA: TGTGCCAGCAGTGAAATTGCCGGGACAGGGTTCGGAAAACTGTTTTTT.

Details on this clone: The sample holds other DNA sequences that translate to the same CDR3. The chain uses TRBV3-1 (or the pseudogene TRBV3-2) and TRBJ2-7; no firm D call. The CDR3 is 12 amino acids. Germline V CDR1 and CDR2: LGHDT, YNNKEL (reference sequence). Trimming stripped 1 base from V and 3 bases from J, with 4 bases between. The CDR3 DNA reads as TGTGCCAGCAGCCAAGGAAGCTACGAGCAGTACTTC. It yields the protein CASSQGSYEQYF.